This TCR beta chain was captured by sequencing in a study of CD8+CD57+ T cells in acquired aplastic anemia. Study at large: Sorted CD4+ and CD8+ cells gave an average of approximately 3 ug of DNA. Overall study results and limits: No significant difference in CD8+ Simpson's diversity was found between patients and controls.

A note on this clonotype: What it binds is unknown.

V lost 8 bases to trimming and J lost 0 bases, with 17 bases between them. Germline assignment: CDR1 DFQATT and CDR2 SNEGSKA (reference sequence). This CDR3 comprises 14 residues. The template used for profiling TCR beta VDJ and CDR3 was genomic DNA. TCRdb ran MiXCR on the reads and lists one entry per CDR3 protein. The sample carries about 150,000 distinct CDR3 sequences, around half recorded once. Sequenced patients had shown CD8+CD57+ cell expansion by flow cytometry. Each patient carried a diagnosis of severe acquired aplastic anemia. Sequencing was performed on sorted CD4+, CD8+, or CD8+CD57+ T cells (not recorded which) from PBMCs. This clonotype was obtained from a human donor with aplastic anemia. The V call is TRBV20-1, the J call TRBJ2-7; D remains unclear. CDR3 protein: CSPLGRDGSYEQYF. CDR3 DNA sequence: TGCAGTCCTCTGGGTCGCGATGGCTCCTACGAGCAGTACTTC.